What follows are 12 T cell receptor beta chains derived from one specimen sequenced in a study of post-analysis software for immune sequencing data. Each TCR beta cDNA library carried unique molecular identifiers. MiXCR, applied by TCRdb to the PCR reads, yields one record per CDR3 protein. Of around 770,000 distinct CDR3 sequences in the sample, 35% to 55% are singletons; the top ten hold roughly 5.2%. Their cognate antigens are unknown. Study observations and caveats: Five or six TRBV segments (TRBV5-6, TRBV5-1 and TRBV20-1 among them) occurred more frequently in patients than in controls.

The sample taken for sequencing was blood. All receptors derive from a girl aged 10 to 17 with multiple sclerosis.

This clonotype appeared a single time. The chain couples TRBV27 to TRBJ2-3; 15 nucleotides align to TRBD2. V gave up 6 bases and J gave up 0 bases; unmatched junction bases: 13. CDR3 size: 20 residues. The germline CDR1 and CDR2 sequences are MNHEY and SMNVEV (reference sequence). The CDR3: CASSANPGLAGGTSTDTQYF. In DNA form, the CDR3 reads TGTGCCAGCAGCGCCAACCCGGGACTAGCGGGGGGAACTAGCACAGATACGCAGTATTTT.

The chain recombines TRBV27 with TRBJ2-3; D is perhaps TRBD1 (6 bases). Trimming pared 3 bases from V and 7 bases from J, leaving 17 bases between. The CDR3 is made up of 15 amino acids. CDR1 is MNHEY, CDR2 SMNVEV, per germline (reference sequence). The CDR3 loop is CASSLGALSSHTQYF. CDR3 nucleotide sequence: TGTGCCAGCAGTTTGGGGGCCCTTTCCTCTCATACGCAGTATTTT.

This clonotype came up many times. The CDR3 spells CASTKTGDYGYTF. In DNA, the CDR3 is TGTGCCAGCACTAAGACAGGGGACTATGGCTACACCTTC. The V and J genes are TRBV9 and TRBJ1-2; 8 nucleotides agree with TRBD1. The CDR3 sequence is 13 residues long. V lost 6 bases to trimming and J lost 3 bases; unmatched junction nucleotides: 4. CDR1 is SGDLS, CDR2 YYNGEE, per germline. The complete variable domain, with remaining parts taken from reference TRBV9 and TRBJ1-2, reads DSGVTQTPKHLITATGQRVTLRCSPRSGDLSVYWYQQSLDQGLQFLIQYYNGEERAKGNILERFSAQQFPDLHSELNLSSLELGDSALYFCASTKTGDYGYTFGSGTRLTVV.

This clonotype was picked up one time. The genes are TRBV15 and TRBJ2-2; D perhaps matches TRBD2 (6 bases). Per germline, CDR1 LNHNV and CDR2 YYDKDF (reference sequence). V was trimmed by 5 bases and J by 7 bases, leaving 20 bases between them. The length of the CDR3 is 16 residues. The CDR3 sequence: CATSSTSTGVYGELFF. The CDR3 DNA reads TGTGCCACCAGCTCTACCTCAACGGGGGTTTACGGGGAGCTGTTTTTT.

The genes are TRBV30 and TRBJ2-1; D is uncertain. The CDR3 length is 12 residues. CDR1 is GTSNPN, CDR2 SVGIG, per germline (reference sequence). The V end lost 5 bases, the J end lost 12 bases, and 17 bases lay between the germline ends. DNA for the CDR3: TGTGCCTGGTCGGACCAGCGCTCGGTGCAGTTCTTC. Amino acids: CAWSDQRSVQFF.

This clonotype occurred a few times. The chain uses TRBV7-9 and TRBJ1-2; the match to TRBD1 covers 10 bases. The V segment lost 5 bases and the J segment 6 bases; nucleotides outside the gene matches: 9. The CDR3 has 15 residues. Per germline, CDR1 SEHNR and CDR2 FQNEAQ (reference sequence). The CDR3 sequence: CASSPEGQGFDGYTF. The CDR3 bases are TGTGCCAGCAGCCCAGAGGGACAGGGGTTCGATGGCTACACCTTC.

The chain joins TRBV21-1 to TRBJ1-6; the table calls TRBD1, which could not be checked here. TRBV21-1 is annotated as a pseudogene. CDR3 length: 18 amino acids. The CDR3 sequence is CASSKIAMGKAYNSPLHF. CDR3 DNA sequence: TGTGCCAGCAGCAAAATTGCTATGGGAAAGGCGTATAATTCACCCCTCCACTTT.

This clonotype was picked up a small number of times. J is TRBJ2-7 and V is TRBV14; TRBD1 matches 9 bases. CDR1 and CDR2 from the germline V gene are SGHDN and FVKESK. The CDR3 has 16 residues. Trimming took 0 bases from V and 2 from J; bases not matched to a gene: 5. CDR3 residues: CASSQDRRQGAYEQYF. The DNA of the CDR3 is TGTGCCAGCAGCCAAGATCGGAGACAGGGGGCCTACGAGCAGTACTTC.

This clonotype was detected many times. V is TRBV20-1 and J is TRBJ2-1; TRBD2 might be the D (6 bases). This CDR3 is 14 amino acids long. V lost 6 bases and J 9 bases, leaving 21 bases between the germline ends. CDR1 DFQATT and CDR2 SNEGSKA come from the germline V gene (reference sequence). The CDR3 protein is CSASTSWSSVEQFF. DNA for the CDR3: TGCAGTGCATCGACTAGTTGGTCTTCCGTTGAGCAGTTCTTC.

Only a few counts were recorded for this clonotype. This chain joins TRBV6-6 and TRBJ2-7; 12 nucleotides match TRBD1. This CDR3 region has 14 residues. Trimming took 2 bases from V and 6 from J; bases not matched to a gene: 2. CDR1 MNHNY and CDR2 SVGAGI come from the germline V gene (reference sequence). CDR3 DNA: TGTGCCAGCAGTTACCGGGACAGGGGGCGCGAGCAGTACTTC. Translation: CASSYRDRGREQYF.

The gene calls are TRBV29-1 and TRBJ2-4; either TRBD1 or TRBD2 may fit D (5 bases each). The DNA matches TRBJ2-7 better at its end, which makes the J call doubtful. The germline V gene encodes CDR1 SQVTM and CDR2 ANQGSEA. The CDR3 consists of 13 residues. CDR3 in DNA: TGCAGCGCTCGGGCCCTGGGGGACTACGAGCAGTACTTC. Its protein product is CSARALGDYEQYF.

This clonotype was counted only a few times. CDR3 amino acids: CASSRTDNSPLHF. The CDR3 DNA reads as TGCGCCAGCAGTCGGACAGATAATTCACCCCTCCACTTT. The rearrangement uses TRBV10-1 and TRBJ1-6, with TRBD1 as a possible D gene (6 bases). CDR1 and CDR2 (germline): WNHNN, SYGVQD (reference sequence). The ends were cut back, 5 bases at V and 5 bases at J, with 7 bases in the middle. This CDR3 has 13 residues.